The entry below gives a single TCR beta chain sequence along with its context. Its antigen is undetermined. Unsorted samples relied on around 100 million PBMCs, which served as the source of genomic DNA. The data were obtained in a study of shared clonotypes between healthy human individuals. Study observations and caveats: Clonotype sharing among donors, it was expected, would be affected by sequencing depth.

This CDR3 has 18 amino acids. Germline-derived CDR1 and CDR2 are LGHNA and YNFKEQ. The V and J ends lost 4 bases and 0 bases, in that order; junction bases with no gene match: 9. Each cell subset's genomic DNA was divided evenly among several immunoSEQ plates. Assay: immunoSEQ multiplex PCR; the TCRdb copy retains only in-frame clones and omits some. The table includes approximately 470,000 clones, roughly 80% detected once. This receptor was taken from a woman in her thirties or forties in good health. Some clones in this sample may be carry-over from other donors' samples. The sequenced sample consisted of PBMCs. This rearrangement joins TRBV4-2 to TRBJ1-5; 10 bases are shared with TRBD1. The chain's CDR3 is CASSRGQGTSYSNQPQHF. The CDR3 DNA follows: TGTGCCAGCAGCCGGGGACAGGGGACTTCTTATAGCAATCAGCCCCAGCATTTT.